This T cell receptor (beta chain) was sequenced during a study of shared clonotypes between healthy human individuals. Study results and caveats: Estimated richness values were generally larger in naive subsets than in memory subsets.

Genomic DNA belonging to each subset was distributed in equal measure over several immunoSEQ plates. In the original workflow: Without quality scores, immunoSEQ junctional reads could not be filtered like full-length reads. Profiling relied on immunoSEQ multiplex PCR, and the TCRdb table lists in-frame clones only, not all of them. V and J calls and clone size come straight from that table; D and trimming were deduced from the DNA. This sample has about 2.4 million clones, with roughly 93% found just once. About this clone: Its specificity is not known.

Germline CDR1 is LNHDA and CDR2 is SQIVND (reference sequence). The CDR3 contains 15 residues. V dropped 8 bases and J dropped 2 bases, with 18 bases sitting between them. Recent vaccinations or acute infections were absent in the healthy HIV-negative adult donors. This chain connects TRBV19 to TRBJ1-1; TRBD1 is a possible D gene (6 bases). The specimen sequenced was naive CD4+ T cells from PBMCs. Subset described: CD45RA+ positively selected. The clonotype comes from a man aged 18 to 30 in good health. Some clones in this sample may be carry-over from other donors' samples. The CDR3 region is CASRAGWGQNTEAFF. Written as DNA, the CDR3 is TGTGCCAGTCGGGCCGGCTGGGGGCAAAACACTGAAGCTTTCTTT.